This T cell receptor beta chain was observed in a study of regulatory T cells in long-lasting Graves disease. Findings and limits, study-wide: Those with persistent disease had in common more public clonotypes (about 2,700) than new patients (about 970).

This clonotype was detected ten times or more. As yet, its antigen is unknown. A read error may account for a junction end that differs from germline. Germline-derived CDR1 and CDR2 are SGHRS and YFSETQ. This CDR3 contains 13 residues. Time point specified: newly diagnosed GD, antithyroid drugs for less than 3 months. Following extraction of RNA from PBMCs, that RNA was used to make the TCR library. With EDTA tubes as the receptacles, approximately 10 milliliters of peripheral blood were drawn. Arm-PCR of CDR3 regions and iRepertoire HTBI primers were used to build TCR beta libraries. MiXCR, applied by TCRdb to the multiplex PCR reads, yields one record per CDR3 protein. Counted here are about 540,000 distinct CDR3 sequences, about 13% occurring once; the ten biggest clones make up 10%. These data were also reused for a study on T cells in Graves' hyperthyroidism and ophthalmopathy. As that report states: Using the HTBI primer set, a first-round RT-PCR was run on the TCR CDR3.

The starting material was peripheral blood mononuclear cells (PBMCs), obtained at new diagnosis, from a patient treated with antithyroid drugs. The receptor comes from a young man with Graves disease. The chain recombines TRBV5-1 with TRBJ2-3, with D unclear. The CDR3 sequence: CASSQGWADTQYF. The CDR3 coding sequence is TGTGCCAGCAGTCAAGGGTGGGCAGATACGCAGTATTTT.